Listed below are T cell receptor beta chains from one sample, sequenced in a study of blood T cells in healthy people across ages. TCRdb re-derived calls from the 5' RACE reads in MiXCR, one entry per CDR3 protein. The sample holds 1,800,000 or so distinct CDR3 sequences, about 39% seen once. The sample was blood. All receptors come from a human donor in good health. CDR3s include the opening cysteine and the closing phenylalanine or tryptophan. D genes are given only for firm matches. Size is stated for part of the rows, as once, few or many counts, or as a class when the clone is expanded.

>-|TRBV11-2|TRBJ2-1|-
TGTGCCAGCAGCTTAGGGATTGGTCTGCAACAGGGAAATAACAATGAGCAGTTCTTC
CASSLGIGLQQGNNNEQFF
>-|TRBV27|TRBJ2-1|-
TGTGCCAGCAGTTCGGACCCCTCGCCCTACAATGAGCAGTTCTTC
CASSSDPSPYNEQFF
>-|TRBV27|TRBJ2-1|few
TGTGCCAGCAGTTTGGTAATAGCGCGGTACAATGAGCAGTTCTTC
CASSLVIARYNEQFF
>-|TRBV20-1|TRBJ2-1|-
TGCAGTGCTAGAGGCAGGAGGGATATGGGTGAACAGTTCTTC
CSARGRRDMGEQFF
>-|TRBV5-5|TRBJ2-7|many
TGTGCCAGCAGCTTGGAGGTCTCAAGCTCCTACGAGCAGTACTTC
CASSLEVSSSYEQYF
>TRBD1|TRBV7-6|TRBJ2-7|few
TGTGCCGGCAGCGTCGACAGGGGGCCCTACGAGCAGTACTTC
CAGSVDRGPYEQYF
>-|TRBV4-1|TRBJ2-1|few
TGCGCCAGCAGCGGGACTGGTGAGCAGTTCTTC
CASSGTGEQFF
>-|TRBV6-2/TRBV6-3|TRBJ2-3|-
TGTGCCAGCCAACCCCAGGGGCTTCTGGATACGCAGTATTTT
CASQPQGLLDTQYF
>-|TRBV2|TRBJ2-7|-
TGTGCCAGCAGTGTTAGTCACGAGCAGTACTTC
CASSVSHEQYF
>-|TRBV27|TRBJ2-7|-
TGTGCCAGCAGTTTATCTGCCAGAGCCTACGAGCAGTACTTC
CASSLSARAYEQYF
>-|TRBV7-2|TRBJ2-1|-
TGTGCCAGCAGCCCCTTTGGGGAAACAGGGAATGAGCAGTTCTTC
CASSPFGETGNEQFF
>TRBD1|TRBV11-1|TRBJ2-1|-
TGTGCCAGCAGCCCAGGGACAGGGACAGGGTGGGGAAATGAGCAGTTCTTC
CASSPGTGTGWGNEQFF
>-|TRBV19|TRBJ1-2|-
TGTGCCAGTAATTCACAGGGCTATGGCTACACCTTC
CASNSQGYGYTF
>-|TRBV28|TRBJ2-7|-
TGTGCCAGCAGTTTATACCCAACGAAGGGGTCTTACGAGCAGTACTTC
CASSLYPTKGSYEQYF
>-|TRBV18|TRBJ1-4|few
TGTGCCAGCTCCTGGTCGTCCGACGCAACTAATGAAAAACTGTTTTTT
CASSWSSDATNEKLFF
>-|TRBV10-3|TRBJ1-2|-
TGTGCCATCAGGGAAGGGGAAACCTATGGCTACACCTTC
CAIREGETYGYTF
>-|TRBV7-2|TRBJ2-3|few
TGTGCCAGCAGCTTAACCCGCGGAATCGGTGGGGAAGATACGCAGTATTTT
CASSLTRGIGGEDTQYF
>TRBD1|TRBV12-3/TRBV12-4|TRBJ1-3|-
TGTGCCAGCAACGGCGGGGACAGGGGCATAAACACCATATATTTT
CASNGGDRGINTIYF
>-|TRBV6-4|TRBJ1-1|few
TGTGCCAGCAGTGAAGAGGGGGGGCAAGTCACTGAAGCTTTCTTT
CASSEEGGQVTEAFF
>-|TRBV13|TRBJ1-2|-
TGTGCCAGCAGCTCCCGCAGGGTAGAAGCTAACTATGGCTACACCTTC
CASSSRRVEANYGYTF
>-|TRBV2|TRBJ2-7|-
TGTGCCAGCCCCAACAGGGAGACGGGCGAGCAGTACTTC
CASPNRETGEQYF
>-|TRBV12-3/TRBV12-4|TRBJ1-2|-
TGTGCCAGCAGGTGGGGTTCCGGGATTGGCTACACCTTC
CASRWGSGIGYTF
>TRBD1|TRBV5-1|TRBJ2-6|few
TGCGCCAGCAGCTCCGGGACAGGGCGGTCTGGGGCCAACGTCCTGACTTTC
CASSSGTGRSGANVLTF
>-|TRBV7-9|TRBJ1-2|-
TGTGCCAGCAGCTTGCCGGACAGTTACTATGGCTACACCTTC
CASSLPDSYYGYTF
>TRBD2|TRBV10-3|TRBJ2-7|few
TGTGCCATCGGAGGTAGCGGGGGGGCAAGGGAGCAGTACTTC
CAIGGSGGAREQYF
>-|TRBV20-1|TRBJ2-1|-
TGCAGTGCTAGAGATTATGAGCAGTTCTTC
CSARDYEQFF
>-|TRBV5-6|TRBJ1-3|few
TGTGCCAGCAGCTTGGGTGGCAAACGTTCTGGAAACACCATATATTTT
CASSLGGKRSGNTIYF
>TRBD1|TRBV20-1|TRBJ1-5|-
TGCAGTGCTAGCTTGGGACAGGGGCGATCTCAGCCCCAGCATTTT
CSASLGQGRSQPQHF
>TRBD1|TRBV6-6|TRBJ2-7|-
TGTGCCAGCAGGGGACAGGGTAGGGACAATGAGCAGTACTTC
CASRGQGRDNEQYF
>-|TRBV4-2|TRBJ1-1|-
TGTGCCAGCAGCCCGCCGGGTCCTAACACTGAAGCTTTCTTT
CASSPPGPNTEAFF
>-|TRBV5-1|TRBJ2-1|-
TGCGCCAGCAGCGCGGGGCCCGACAATGAGCAGTTCTTC
CASSAGPDNEQFF
>TRBD1|TRBV20-1|TRBJ1-2|few
TGCAGTGCTAGAGATCGAGGGACAGGGGAAGGCTACACCTTC
CSARDRGTGEGYTF
>-|TRBV15|TRBJ1-5|few
TGTGCCACCAGCAAAGAGGGACTCCAGAACCAGCCCCAGCATTTT
CATSKEGLQNQPQHF
>-|TRBV5-6|TRBJ1-5|-
TGTGCCAGCAGCCCCCTTGGGGGCAGGACTAATCAGCCCCAGCATTTT
CASSPLGGRTNQPQHF
>-|TRBV27|TRBJ2-1|-
TGTGCCAGCAGTTTTACCCTAGGTCACAATGAGCAGTTCTTC
CASSFTLGHNEQFF
>TRBD2|TRBV29-1|TRBJ2-7|few
TGCAGCGTCGGGGGAGAGGGGACTATCGAGCAGTACTTC
CSVGGEGTIEQYF
>-|TRBV7-6|TRBJ2-1|-
TGTGCCAGCAGCTTAGTTGCTAGGCGGGGTATCTCCTACAATGAGCAGTTCTTC
CASSLVARRGISYNEQFF
>-|TRBV7-9|TRBJ2-7|-
TGTGCCAGCAGCTTAGGGCCCAGGACAGCGGTATCCCATTACAATGAGCAGTACTTC
CASSLGPRTAVSHYNEQYF
>-|TRBV12-3/TRBV12-4|TRBJ2-5|-
TGTGCCAGCAGCCGAGCAGCCGGCTCCGAGACCCAGTACTTC
CASSRAAGSETQYF
>TRBD2|TRBV4-2|TRBJ2-2|-
TGTGCCAGCAGCCAGGGAGGGGCGAACACCGGGGAGCTGTTTTTT
CASSQGGANTGELFF
>-|TRBV6-2/TRBV6-3|TRBJ2-5|once
TGTGCCGGCAGTTATAACCGGGAGGAGACCCAGTACTTC
CAGSYNREETQYF
>TRBD2|TRBV7-2|TRBJ2-1|-
TGCGCCAGCAGCTTGGGAGGGAGGGGAAACAATGAGCAGTTCTTC
CASSLGGRGNNEQFF
>TRBD1|TRBV11-1|TRBJ1-2|-
TGTGCCAGCAGGCAAACAGGGGATGATGGCTACACCTTC
CASRQTGDDGYTF
>-|TRBV4-1|TRBJ2-3|-
TGCGCCAGCAGCCAAGACGAGGGTAGCGGATTCACAGATACGCAGTATTTT
CASSQDEGSGFTDTQYF
>-|TRBV6-5|TRBJ2-1|-
TGTGCCAGCAGTTACGGGCGACAGGCCTACTACGAGCAGTTCTTC
CASSYGRQAYYEQFF
>TRBD1|TRBV7-2|TRBJ2-7|-
TGTGCCAGCAGCGCCTGTTACAGGGGTACCTACGAGCAGTACTTC
CASSACYRGTYEQYF
>-|TRBV20-1|TRBJ2-3|many
TGCAGTGCTAGGGGGGCGAGTGAAGATACGCAGTATTTT
CSARGASEDTQYF
>-|TRBV7-6|TRBJ2-5|once
TGTGCCAGCAGCTTAGCGGAAGAGGGATTAGAGACCCAGTACTTC
CASSLAEEGLETQYF
>-|TRBV5-1|TRBJ2-1|-
TGCGCCAGCAGCTTGGAGGCGAGGGACAATGAGCAGTTCTTC
CASSLEARDNEQFF
>-|TRBV20-1|TRBJ2-7|-
TGCAGTGCTAGATCCCGAGAGGGGGGGCACTACGAGCAGTACTTC
CSARSREGGHYEQYF
>TRBD1|TRBV20-1|TRBJ2-3|-
TGCAGTGCTAAGCATCCGGGACAGGGGATAGATACGCAGTATTTT
CSAKHPGQGIDTQYF
>-|TRBV30|TRBJ1-2|few
TGTGCCTGGAGGGACAGCTTCTATGGCTACACCTTC
CAWRDSFYGYTF
>TRBD1|TRBV15|TRBJ2-4|few
TGTGCCACCAGCAGGGGGGCAAGGGGGCTGACGAACATTCAGTACTTC
CATSRGARGLTNIQYF
>TRBD1|TRBV7-3|TRBJ1-6|few
TGTGCCAGCAGCTTAACAGGGGGCAGTAATTCACCCCTCCACTTT
CASSLTGGSNSPLHF
>TRBD2|TRBV29-1|TRBJ2-5|-
TGCAGCGTTGGAGATTTGGAGCGGGGGGCCTTGGAGACCCAGTACTTC
CSVGDLERGALETQYF
>-|TRBV12-3/TRBV12-4|TRBJ1-5|few
TGTGCCAGCAGTTTCCAGGTTAACCAGCCCCAGCATTTT
CASSFQVNQPQHF
>-|TRBV11-2|TRBJ2-1|-
TGTGCCAGCAGCCCTGCACATGAGCAGTTCTTC
CASSPAHEQFF